This T cell receptor (beta chain) comes out of a study of blood T cell repertoires in COVID-19. The wider study: From T cells, B-cell-depleted T cells, or PBMCs came the material, which was cDNA or gDNA.

The germline V gene encodes CDR1 SNHLY and CDR2 FYNNEI. This CDR3 is built from 13 residues. J lost 5 bases, V lost 2 bases, and 3 bases had no gene match. Sequencing used immunoSEQ multiplex PCR; TCRdb keeps in-frame clones, though not all of them. The sample lists a few hundred thousand clones, about 86% occurring once. Sequenced material: PBMCs or T cells enriched from blood (not recorded which). This sequence joins TRBV2 and TRBJ2-7; 7 bases agree with TRBD1. The receptor comes from a man aged 30-40 years with acute COVID-19. CDR3 protein: CASSEIRGNEQYV. The CDR3 bases are TGTGCCAGCAGTGAAATCAGGGGGAACGAGCAGTACGTC.